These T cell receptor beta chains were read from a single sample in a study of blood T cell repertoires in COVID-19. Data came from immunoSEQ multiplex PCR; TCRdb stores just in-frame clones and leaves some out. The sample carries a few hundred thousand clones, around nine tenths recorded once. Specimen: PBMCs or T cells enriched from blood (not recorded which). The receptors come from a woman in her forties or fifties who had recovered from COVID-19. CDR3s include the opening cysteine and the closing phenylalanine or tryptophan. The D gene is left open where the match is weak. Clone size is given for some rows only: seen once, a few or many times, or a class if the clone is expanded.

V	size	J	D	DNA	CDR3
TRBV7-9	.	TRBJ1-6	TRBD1	TGTGCCAGCAGCCCTACCACAGGGGCCGGGAATTCACCCCTCCACTTT	CASSPTTGAGNSPLHF
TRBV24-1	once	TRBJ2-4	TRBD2	TGTGCCACCAGTGGACCTAGCGGGGGAGACATTCAGTACTTC	CATSGPSGGDIQYF
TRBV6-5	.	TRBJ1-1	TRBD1	TGTGCCAGCAGCCTTCAGGGGGCGGACACTGAAGCTTTCTTT	CASSLQGADTEAFF
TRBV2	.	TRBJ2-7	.	TGTGCCAGCAAGGCGAGCCAGGGGCCCGAAGGAAAGTACTTC	CASKASQGPEGKYF
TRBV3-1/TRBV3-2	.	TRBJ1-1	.	TGTGCCAGCAGCCAAGATCTTAGAGGAGCTTTCTTT	CASSQDLRGAFF
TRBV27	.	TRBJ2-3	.	TGTGCCAGCAGTTTATCTAGTGTAGCGGGCACAGATACGCAGTATTTT	CASSLSSVAGTDTQYF
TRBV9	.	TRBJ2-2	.	TGTGCCAGCGATCGGAGGGGTCGCAGGACGGGGGAGCTGTTTTTT	CASDRRGRRTGELFF
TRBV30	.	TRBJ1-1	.	TGTGCCTGCATGGGGCCCGGGGGCACTGAAGCTTTCTTT	CACMGPGGTEAFF
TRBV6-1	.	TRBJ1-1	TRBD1	TGTGCCAGCAGTGAATACTTCATGGGACAGAAAGGGACTGAAGCTTTCTTT	CASSEYFMGQKGTEAFF
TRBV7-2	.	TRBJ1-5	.	TGTGCCAGCACCCTCGGGGGGGCCGCGAGCAATCAGCCCCAGCATTTT	CASTLGGAASNQPQHF
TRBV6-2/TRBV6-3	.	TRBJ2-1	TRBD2	TGTGCCAGCAGTTACGGGACTAGCGGGAAGACGTTCTTC	CASSYGTSGKTFF
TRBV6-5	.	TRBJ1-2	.	TGTGCGACAACGGCGGGGTTTAACTATGGCTACACCTTC	CATTAGFNYGYTF
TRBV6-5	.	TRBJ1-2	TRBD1	TGTGCCAGCAGACCACAGGGGGCTTTTGACTATGGCTACACCTTC	CASRPQGAFDYGYTF
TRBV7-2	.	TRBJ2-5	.	TGTGCCAGCAGGACAGTCGGCCAAGAGACCCAGTACTTC	CASRTVGQETQYF
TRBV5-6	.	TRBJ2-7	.	TGTGCCAGCAGCCATCCCGCCCTCTATTACGAGCAGTACTTC	CASSHPALYYEQYF
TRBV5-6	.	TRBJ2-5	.	TGTGCCAGCAGCTCGTTACAGGGCGAGACGGCCTTAGAGACCCAGTACTTC	CASSSLQGETALETQYF
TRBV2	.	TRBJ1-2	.	TGTGCCAGCAGTGCAGACAGTAACTATGGCTACACCTTC	CASSADSNYGYTF
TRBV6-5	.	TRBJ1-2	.	TGTGCCAGCGGGAGGGGTCAGCGGAACTATGGCTACACCTTC	CASGRGQRNYGYTF
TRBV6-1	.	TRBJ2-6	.	TGTGCCAGCAGTGACCCATACAGGGGACTGATGTCTGGGGCCAACGTCCTGACTTTC	CASSDPYRGLMSGANVLTF
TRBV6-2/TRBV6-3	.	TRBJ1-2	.	TGTGCCAGCAGCTCTCCAGGGAAAAACTATGGCTACACCTTC	CASSSPGKNYGYTF
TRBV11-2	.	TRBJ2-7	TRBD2	TGTGCCAGCAGCCTTAGCGGGGGGACCGAGCAGTACTTC	CASSLSGGTEQYF
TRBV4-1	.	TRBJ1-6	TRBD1	TGCGCCAGCAGGCAACAGGGGGCGCCCAATTCACCCCTCCACTTT	CASRQQGAPNSPLHF
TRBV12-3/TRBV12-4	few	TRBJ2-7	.	TGTGCCAGCAGTCTCACTGGCTACGAGCAGTACTTC	CASSLTGYEQYF
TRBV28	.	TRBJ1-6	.	TGTGCCAGCAGTTATCTTCAGGGACATTTCAATTCACCCCTCCACTTT	CASSYLQGHFNSPLHF
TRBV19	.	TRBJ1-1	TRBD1	TGTGCCAGTAGTATTCGGACAGGTTGGGTGAACACTGAAGCTTTCTTT	CASSIRTGWVNTEAFF